This TCR beta chain was observed in a study of beta chain features in type 1 diabetes. General study results and limits: Shorter TCRB CDR3s, moderately but significantly so, marked every one of the four CD4+ subsets in Type 1 diabetes patients.

V was pared by 5 bases and J by 4 bases, with 7 bases of the junction left unmatched. The CDR3 is 15 residues long. Looked up from germline, CDR1 is MGHDK and CDR2 is SYGVNS. In the case of this clone: Its specificity is unknown.

Every bit of the isolated RNA underwent reverse transcription, so sequencing read expressed TCRB transcripts. This table comes from immunoSEQ multiplex PCR, and its TCRdb copy is limited to in-frame clones, with some not included. The sample lists 350,000 to 450,000 clones, 14% occurring once. V is TRBV25-1 and J is TRBJ2-3, with 9 bases fitting TRBD1. Sample: naive CD4+ T cells from blood. The TCR comes from a man between 25 and 39 years old in good health. CDR3 residues: CASSKQGAGADTQYF. The CDR3 DNA reads TGTGCCAGCAGTAAACAGGGGGCTGGTGCAGATACGCAGTATTTT. The variable domain in full, with the rest retrieved from reference TRBV25-1 and TRBJ2-3, is EADIYQTPRYLVIGTGKKITLECSQTMGHDKMYWYQQDPGMELHLIHYSYGVNSTEKGDLSSESTVSRIRTEHFPLTLESARPSHTSQYLCASSKQGAGADTQYFGPGTRLTVL.